The 30 T cell receptor beta chains reported below all come from one sample, sequenced in a study of OX40 agonist ivuxolimab in advanced cancers. The table came from immunoSEQ multiplex PCR; TCRdb's copy has only in-frame clones and leaves some out. The sample shows some 49,000 clones, 75% to 90% of them seen only once. Sequencing used CD4+ or CD8+ T cells sorted from blood, obtained in a trial of the OX40 agonist ivuxolimab. These receptors all come from an adult with an advanced solid tumor such as melanoma, head and neck, liver or kidney cancer.

The J gene is TRBJ1-1, the V gene TRBV7-6; 7 nucleotides agree with TRBD1. The CDR3 spans 14 residues. Trimming at V came to 4 bases and at J to 5 bases, leaving 7 bases not matched to a gene. Germline V CDR1 and CDR2: SGHVS, FNYEAQ. In DNA, the CDR3 is TGTGCCAGCAGCTCTAGGGGGCTTGGGACTGAAGCTTTCTTT. Its translation is CASSSRGLGTEAFF.

V and J are TRBV6-6 and TRBJ1-5; D gene unclear. Germline assignment: CDR1 MNHNY and CDR2 SVGAGI (reference sequence). Trimming took 11 bases from V and 0 from J, leaving 14 bases between them. This CDR3 is built from 14 residues. In DNA, the CDR3 is TGTGCCGTCCAGGCGGGAGATAGCAATCAGCCCCAGCATTTT. Encoded protein: CAVQAGDSNQPQHF.

The V gene is TRBV28, the J gene TRBJ2-3; the D gene could be TRBD1 or TRBD2 (6 bases each). Germline assignment: CDR1 MDHEN and CDR2 SYDVKM. The CDR3 contains 13 residues. Trimming took off 7 bases at V and 6 bases at J, with 14 bases between the two ends. The CDR3 nucleotides read TGTGCCAGCACCCCCACAGGGAGGGATACGCAGTATTTT. It encodes CASTPTGRDTQYF.

This rearrangement joins TRBV5-5 to TRBJ2-1, with no clear D. With 0 bases removed from V and 3 bases from J, the gap between germline ends came to 4 bases. Germline CDR1 SGHKS, CDR2 YYEKEE (reference sequence). The CDR3 has 13 amino acids. The CDR3 sequence: CASSLGGYNEQFF. The CDR3 DNA reads as TGTGCCAGCAGCTTGGGCGGCTACAATGAGCAGTTCTTC.

This clone was counted once. The chain carries TRBV7-7 and TRBJ2-5, with TRBD2 matching 11 bases. V shed 5 bases, J shed 4 bases, and the junction held 3 bases outside the gene matches. CDR1 and CDR2 from the germline V gene are SSHAT and FNYEAQ (reference sequence). The CDR3 is made up of 14 amino acids. The CDR3 loop is CASSLGTSGETQYF. CDR3 DNA: TGTGCCAGCAGCCTAGGGACTAGCGGAGAGACCCAGTACTTC. Combining the CDR3 with reference TRBV7-7 and TRBJ2-5 gives the whole variable domain GAGVSQSPRYKVTKRGQDVTLRCDPISSHATLYWYQQALGQGPEFLTYFNYEAQPDKSGLPSDRFSAERPEGSISTLTIQRTEQRDSAMYRCASSLGTSGETQYFGPGTRLLVL.

This clone was picked up one time. The chain joins TRBV19 to TRBJ1-1; no definite D call. V lost 6 bases, J lost 7 bases, and 12 bases lay in between. From germline, CDR1 is LNHDA and CDR2 SQIVND (reference sequence). The CDR3 extends over 12 amino acids. The CDR3 DNA is TGTGCCAGTAGCCGACTCGGGTTTGAAGCTTTCTTT. Translating it yields CASSRLGFEAFF.

The chain carries TRBV9 and TRBJ2-5; 7 nucleotides agree with TRBD1. This CDR3 has 14 amino acids. The junction had 2 bases not matched to a gene; V was cut back by 3 bases and J by 0 bases. Germline V gene data show CDR1 as SGDLS and CDR2 as YYNGEE. The CDR3: CASSGDRDQETQYF. The CDR3, as DNA: TGTGCCAGCAGCGGAGACAGGGACCAAGAGACCCAGTACTTC.

CDR3 protein: CASNVGTDTQYF. CDR3 DNA sequence: TGTGCCAGCAACGTCGGCACAGATACGCAGTATTTT. The V gene is TRBV9, the J gene TRBJ2-3; no clear D gene. The CDR3 runs to 12 residues. The V gene lost 6 bases and the J gene lost 1 base, with 6 bases spanning the gap. Germline CDR1 and CDR2: SGDLS and YYNGEE.

This rearrangement joins TRBV6-5 to TRBJ1-4; D is ambiguous. From germline, CDR1 is MNHEY and CDR2 SVGAGI. CDR3 length equals 14 residues. Between the trimmed V and J ends, which lost 6 bases and 0 bases, there was a span of 8 bases. CDR3: CASRLTSTNEKLFF. In DNA, the CDR3 is TGTGCCAGCAGGTTGACGTCAACTAATGAAAAACTGTTTTTT.

The chain is built from TRBV12-5 and TRBJ2-3, with D unclear. V lost 6 bases to trimming and J lost 3 bases, with 7 bases between them. The germline V gene encodes CDR1 LGHNT and CDR2 FRNRAP. The CDR3 sequence is 12 residues long. The CDR3 DNA reads TGTGCTAGTGGCCCGAGGACAGATACGCAGTATTTT. This codes for CASGPRTDTQYF.

By frequency in the sample, this clone is medium-sized. The chain joins TRBV27 to TRBJ1-1; D gene ambiguous. The V end lost 4 bases, the J end lost 1 base, and 7 bases lay between the germline ends. The CDR3 contains 13 residues. The germline gives CDR1 MNHEY, CDR2 SMNVEV (reference sequence). The CDR3 region is CASSSWANTEAFF. The CDR3 nucleotides read TGTGCCAGCAGTTCGTGGGCGAACACTGAAGCTTTCTTT.

V and J are TRBV2 and TRBJ2-2; D unresolved. The CDR3 is 15 amino acids. Germline V gene lookup returns CDR1 SNHLY and CDR2 FYNNEI. V lost 3 bases, J lost 1 base, and 9 bases lay in between. The CDR3 DNA reads TGTGCCAGCAGTGAGGAGCAGGTGAACACCGGGGAGCTGTTTTTT. This sequence encodes CASSEEQVNTGELFF.

J is TRBJ2-3 and V is TRBV28; no definite D call. Germline loops: CDR1 MDHEN, CDR2 SYDVKM. The CDR3 length is 13 residues. Trimming removed 4 bases from V and 2 bases from J, with 7 bases in between. For the CDR3, the DNA is TGTGCCAGCAGTTCAAAAATCACAGATACGCAGTATTTT. Encoded protein: CASSSKITDTQYF.

V gene TRBV28 combines with J gene TRBJ1-1; no clear D. Trimming left V 2 bases short and J 2 bases short, with 6 bases between. This CDR3 is 13 amino acids long. Looked up from germline, CDR1 is MDHEN and CDR2 is SYDVKM. This chain's CDR3 is CASSLGPNTEAFF. CDR3 nucleotide sequence: TGTGCCAGCAGTTTAGGACCAAACACTGAAGCTTTCTTT.

The rearrangement uses TRBV5-6 and TRBJ2-2; TRBD1 is a possible D gene (6 bases). The CDR3 loop spans 15 amino acids. V was trimmed by 2 bases and J by 3 bases, leaving 11 bases between them. Germline CDR1 reads SGHDT; CDR2 reads YYEEEE. The CDR3: CASSFDRRDTGELFF. The DNA of the CDR3 is TGTGCCAGCAGCTTTGACAGGCGTGACACCGGGGAGCTGTTTTTT.

This chain uses TRBV28 with TRBJ2-7; TRBD1 might be the D (6 bases). This CDR3 is built from 12 residues. The V end was cut by 10 bases, the J end by 2 bases, with 12 bases between. Per germline, CDR1 MDHEN and CDR2 SYDVKM. The CDR3 DNA follows: TGTGCCATCCGGGACACAACCTACGAGCAGTACTTC. Its translation: CAIRDTTYEQYF.

The V gene is TRBV13, the J gene TRBJ2-1; 7 bases line up with TRBD2. V trimming: 1 base; J trimming: 6 bases; junction bases outside the gene matches: 12. This CDR3 comprises 17 residues. Per the germline V gene, CDR1 is PRHDT and CDR2 is FYEKMQ (reference sequence). The CDR3 DNA reads as TGTGCCAGCAGCTTAGACCCAACTAGTACTAGCGCCAATGAGCAGTTCTTC. Translation gives CASSLDPTSTSANEQFF.

The rearrangement uses TRBV28 and TRBJ2-7; TRBD1 agrees at 9 bases. This CDR3 spans 14 amino acids. V was clipped by 9 bases and J by 0 bases; unmatched bases: 6. Germline values: CDR1 MDHEN, CDR2 SYDVKM. As DNA, the CDR3 is TGTGCCAGTGATGGGACAGGGAGCTCCTACGAGCAGTACTTC. Amino acid sequence: CASDGTGSSYEQYF.

This clone showed up just once. At one boundary the junction diverges from the germline segment, which might be a read error. The rearrangement links TRBV19 to TRBJ2-1; D not certain. CDR1 is LNHDA, CDR2 SQIVND, per germline (reference sequence). The CDR3 has 14 residues. The CDR3 loop reads CASSIVGSNNEQFF. In DNA, the CDR3 is TGTGCCAGTAGTATAGTGGGCTCCAACAATGAGCAGTTCTTC.

The chain is built from TRBV19 and TRBJ1-5; 8 nucleotides align to TRBD1. The CDR3 consists of 15 residues. V was pared by 5 bases and J by 4 bases, with 7 bases of the junction left unmatched. In germline, CDR1 is LNHDA, CDR2 SQIVND (reference sequence). In nucleotides, the CDR3 is TGTGCCAGTAGTCCGCTTGACAGGGGTAATCAGCCCCAGCATTTT. Protein sequence: CASSPLDRGNQPQHF.

V is TRBV19 and J is TRBJ1-4; no clear D. CDR1 and CDR2 (germline): LNHDA, SQIVND (reference sequence). The CDR3 contains 15 residues. V gave up 2 bases and J gave up 7 bases, with 14 bases separating them. As DNA, the CDR3 is TGTGCCAGTAGTATACAGAGGGTGAGGAGTGAAAAACTGTTTTTT. Translated: CASSIQRVRSEKLFF.

The chain combines TRBV27 with TRBJ2-5; D remains ambiguous. The CDR3 is 10 residues long. Trimming cost V 7 bases and J 5 bases, with 5 bases left between them. Per germline, CDR1 MNHEY and CDR2 SMNVEV (reference sequence). CDR3 DNA sequence: TGTGCCAGCAACCCGGAGACCCAGTACTTC. Its protein product is CASNPETQYF.

This sequence joins TRBV6-5 and TRBJ2-3; D is possibly TRBD1 (6 bases). Germline assignment: CDR1 MNHEY and CDR2 SVGAGI. The CDR3 extends over 15 amino acids. Trimming removed 6 bases from V and 2 bases from J, with 15 bases in between. The CDR3 loop is CASSYVAGDTDTQYF. Here the CDR3 DNA reads TGTGCCAGCAGCTACGTCGCAGGGGACACAGATACGCAGTATTTT.

V usage is TRBV28 and J usage is TRBJ1-2, with 7 bases fitting TRBD1. The length of the CDR3 is 14 residues. Germline V CDR1 and CDR2: MDHEN, SYDVKM. Trimming removed 3 bases from V and 8 bases from J; junction bases left unmatched: 9. The CDR3 DNA reads as TGTGCCAGCAGTTTCGTCCGACAGGGTCACGGCTACACCTTC. This sequence encodes CASSFVRQGHGYTF.

This clone was recorded once. The V call is TRBV2, the J call TRBJ2-5; TRBD2 might be the D (7 bases). CDR1 and CDR2 from the germline V gene are SNHLY and FYNNEI. The germline V and J ends were trimmed by 6 bases and 5 bases, with 19 bases remaining between them. The CDR3 extends over 15 amino acids. CDR3 coding DNA: TGTGCCAGCAGAGGGGGGGGTTTGGGTGTCGAGACCCAGTACTTC. This sequence encodes CASRGGGLGVETQYF.

The chain employs TRBV15 and TRBJ2-1, with a tentative D call TRBD2 (6 bases). The CDR3 is made up of 15 amino acids. With 5 bases removed from V and 3 bases from J, the gap between germline ends came to 14 bases. Germline CDR1 is LNHNV and CDR2 is YYDKDF (reference sequence). The CDR3 loop is CATSATRRDYNEQFF. The CDR3 coding sequence is TGTGCCACCAGCGCCACTAGGCGGGACTACAATGAGCAGTTCTTC.

J is TRBJ1-6 and V is TRBV6-6; TRBD1 might be the D (5 bases). There are 15 residues in the CDR3. Looked up from germline, CDR1 is MNHNY and CDR2 is SVGAGI (reference sequence). V was pared by 7 bases and J by 7 bases, with 17 bases between. Written as DNA, the CDR3 is TGTGCCAGCACGGTTGGGGGATCAGGGAATTCACCCCTCCACTTT. Translating gives CASTVGGSGNSPLHF.

V gene TRBV5-8 combines with J gene TRBJ2-7; 9 bases line up with TRBD2. V dropped 2 bases and J dropped 0; count of bases not matched to a gene: 0. CDR3 length equals 14 residues. CDR1 is SGHTS, CDR2 YDEGEE, per germline. CDR3 in amino acids: CASSFSGSSYEQYF. CDR3 nucleotide sequence: TGTGCCAGCAGCTTTAGCGGGAGCTCCTACGAGCAGTACTTC. Together with reference TRBV5-8 and TRBJ2-7, the CDR3 gives the full variable domain: EAGVTQSPTHLIKTRGQQATLRCSPISGHTSVYWYQQALGLGLQFLLWYDEGEERNRGNFPPRFSGRQFPNYSSELNVNALELEDSALYLCASSFSGSSYEQYFGPGTRLTVT.

This clone turned up a few times. The chain links TRBV7-9 to TRBJ1-5; possibly TRBD1 for D (5 bases). V gave up 5 bases and J gave up 0 bases, with 11 bases separating them. This CDR3 contains 15 residues. Germline V gene data show CDR1 as SEHNR and CDR2 as FQNEAQ (reference sequence). The CDR3 protein is CASSRDYYSNQPQHF. The CDR3 nucleotides are TGTGCCAGCAGCAGGGACTATTATAGCAATCAGCCCCAGCATTTT.

V gene TRBV2 combines with J gene TRBJ1-6, with D unresolved. The CDR3 sequence is 15 residues long. Between the trimmed V and J ends, which lost 2 bases and 7 bases, there was a span of 12 bases. Germline CDR1 SNHLY, CDR2 FYNNEI. This CDR3 is CASSENPKSNSPLHF. The CDR3 nucleotides are TGTGCCAGCAGTGAAAATCCTAAGTCGAATTCACCCCTCCACTTT.